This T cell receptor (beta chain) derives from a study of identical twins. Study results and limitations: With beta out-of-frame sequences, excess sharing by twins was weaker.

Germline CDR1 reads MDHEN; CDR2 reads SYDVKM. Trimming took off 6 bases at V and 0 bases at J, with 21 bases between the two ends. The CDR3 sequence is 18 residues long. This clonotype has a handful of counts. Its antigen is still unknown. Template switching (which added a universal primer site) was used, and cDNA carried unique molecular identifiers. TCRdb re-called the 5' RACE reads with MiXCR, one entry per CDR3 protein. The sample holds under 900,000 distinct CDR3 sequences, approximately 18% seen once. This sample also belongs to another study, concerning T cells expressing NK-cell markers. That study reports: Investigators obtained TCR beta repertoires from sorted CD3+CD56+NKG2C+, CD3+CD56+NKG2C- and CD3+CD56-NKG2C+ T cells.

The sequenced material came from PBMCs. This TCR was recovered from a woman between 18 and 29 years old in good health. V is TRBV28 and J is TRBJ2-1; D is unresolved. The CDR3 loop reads CASSRARVHSSSYNEQFF. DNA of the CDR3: TGTGCCAGCAGCCGGGCTAGGGTGCACTCAAGCTCCTACAATGAGCAGTTCTTC.